Shown below are 32 T cell receptor beta chains from a single sample sequenced in a study of OX40 agonist ivuxolimab in advanced cancers. Sequencing was performed with immunoSEQ multiplex PCR; in TCRdb, only in-frame clones are kept and a portion is missing. Of 50,000 to 70,000 clones listed, 80% to 90% are singletons. The starting material was CD4+ or CD8+ T cells sorted from blood, obtained in a trial of the OX40 agonist ivuxolimab. The source of these receptors is an adult with an advanced solid tumor such as melanoma, head and neck, liver or kidney cancer.

A few counts support this clone. J is TRBJ2-5 and V is TRBV5-4; 10 bases line up with TRBD1. Germline values: CDR1 SGHNT, CDR2 YYREEE (reference sequence). The CDR3 loop spans 15 amino acids. Losses at the gene ends were 3 bases for V and 2 bases for J; bases not matched to a gene: 4. The CDR3 DNA follows: TGTGCCAGCAGCTGGACGGACAGGGGGCAAGAGACCCAGTACTTC. Translation gives CASSWTDRGQETQYF.

The rearrangement uses TRBV7-9 and TRBJ2-1, with 8 bases lining up with TRBD2. V gave up 3 bases and J gave up 3 bases; unmatched junction bases: 4. The CDR3 covers 15 residues. The V gene's germline CDR1 is SEHNR and CDR2 FQNEAQ (reference sequence). This CDR3 reads CASSFAGGLYNEQFF. The CDR3 DNA reads as TGTGCCAGCAGCTTTGCGGGAGGTCTCTACAATGAGCAGTTCTTC.

J is TRBJ2-7 and V is TRBV6-4; TRBD1 is a possible D gene (6 bases). Trimming shortened V by 7 bases and J by 0 bases, and 28 bases separated the two germline ends. The CDR3 is 19 amino acids. CDR1 MRHNA and CDR2 SNTAGT come from the germline V gene. The CDR3 sequence is CASNRVPGASCSSSYEQYF. CDR3 bases: TGTGCCAGCAACCGGGTTCCAGGGGCCTCCTGCTCCTCCTCCTACGAGCAGTACTTC.

The rearrangement uses TRBV27 and TRBJ2-5, with 14 bases aligning to TRBD2. CDR3 length: 17 residues. CDR1 and CDR2 from the germline V gene are MNHEY and SMNVEV (reference sequence). With 3 bases clipped from V and 4 bases from J, the junction kept 7 bases outside the gene matches. CDR3 protein: CASSLTGTSGSRETQYF. In nucleotides, the CDR3 is TGTGCCAGCAGTTTGACCGGGACTAGCGGGAGTAGAGAGACCCAGTACTTC.

The chain employs TRBV25-1 and TRBJ2-7; the match to TRBD1 covers 7 bases. The V and J ends lost 5 bases and 3 bases, in that order; junction bases with no gene match: 10. Germline CDR1 is MGHDK and CDR2 is SYGVNS. The CDR3 is 15 amino acids. The DNA for the CDR3 is TGTGCCAGCAGTTCTGATTTGACAGGGCTCTACGAGCAGTACTTC. Translation: CASSSDLTGLYEQYF.

The V call is TRBV4-1, the J call TRBJ2-7; 7 positions match TRBD1. CDR1 is MGHRA, CDR2 YSYEKL, per germline. This CDR3 contains 16 residues. V shed 6 bases, J shed 0 bases, and the junction held 11 bases outside the gene matches. As DNA, the CDR3 is TGCGCCAGCAGAGTGGAGGACAGGTCAAGCTCCTACGAGCAGTACTTC. Protein product: CASRVEDRSSSYEQYF.

The chain recombines TRBV29-1 with TRBJ1-1; the D is unclear. This CDR3 contains 16 residues. Germline-derived CDR1 and CDR2 are SQVTM and ANQGSEA. V dropped 4 bases and J dropped 0 bases, with 18 bases sitting between them. The CDR3 sequence is CSVVGRARKMNTEAFF. CDR3 DNA: TGCAGCGTTGTGGGCCGGGCAAGGAAAATGAACACTGAAGCTTTCTTT. Looking up the rest from reference TRBV29-1 and TRBJ1-1 gives the full variable domain: SAVISQKPSRDICQRGTSLTIQCQVDSQVTMMFWYRQQPGQSLTLIATANQGSEATYESGFVIDKFPISRPNLTFSTLTVSNMSPEDSSIYLCSVVGRARKMNTEAFFGQGTRLTVV.

There are a few counts of this clone. The chain recombines TRBV28 with TRBJ1-1, with D possibly TRBD1 on 6 matching bases. V lost 7 bases and J lost 1, with 10 bases in between. Looked up from germline, CDR1 is MDHEN and CDR2 is SYDVKM. The CDR3 extends over 13 amino acids. The CDR3 reads CASITGQNTEAFF. The CDR3 nucleotides read TGTGCCAGCATCACGGGACAGAACACTGAAGCTTTCTTT.

This chain links TRBV27 with TRBJ2-7, with 11 positions matching TRBD2. The junction had 1 base not matched to a gene; V was cut back by 0 bases and J by 0 bases. CDR1 and CDR2 from the germline V gene are MNHEY and SMNVEV (reference sequence). The CDR3 totals 16 residues. This chain's CDR3 is CASSLSGLAASYEQYF. The CDR3, as DNA: TGTGCCAGCAGTTTATCGGGACTAGCGGCCTCCTACGAGCAGTACTTC.

The chain recombines TRBV19 with TRBJ2-1; 12 bases agree with TRBD1. Germline assignment: CDR1 LNHDA and CDR2 SQIVND (reference sequence). The V gene end was trimmed by 6 bases and the J gene end by 9 bases; junction bases not matched to a gene: 12. The CDR3 consists of 16 residues. The DNA of the CDR3 is TGTGCCAGTAGCCTGTGGGGGACAGGGGGCGAGGGTGAGCAGTTCTTC. This encodes CASSLWGTGGEGEQFF. The full variable domain, completed using reference TRBV19 and TRBJ2-1, is DGGITQSPKYLFRKEGQNVTLSCEQNLNHDAMYWYRQDPGQGLRLIYYSQIVNDFQKGDIAEGYSVSREKKESFPLTVTSAQKNPTAFYLCASSLWGTGGEGEQFFGPGTRLTVL.

The genes are TRBV19 and TRBJ2-7; the D gene is possibly TRBD2 (5 bases). The ends were cut back, 2 bases at V and 3 bases at J, with 8 bases in the middle. The CDR3 spans 13 residues. Germline V gene data show CDR1 as LNHDA and CDR2 as SQIVND (reference sequence). CDR3 region: CASSINGDYEQYF. The DNA for the CDR3 is TGTGCCAGTAGTATAAACGGGGACTACGAGCAGTACTTC. Variable domain in full (rest from reference TRBV19 and TRBJ2-7): DGGITQSPKYLFRKEGQNVTLSCEQNLNHDAMYWYRQDPGQGLRLIYYSQIVNDFQKGDIAEGYSVSREKKESFPLTVTSAQKNPTAFYLCASSINGDYEQYFGPGTRLTVT.

The chain links TRBV10-1 to TRBJ2-3, with 9 bases aligning to TRBD2. Unmatched junction bases numbered 6, after V lost 0 bases and J lost 2 bases. Germline values: CDR1 WNHNN, CDR2 SYGVQD (reference sequence). The CDR3 has 17 residues. The CDR3, as DNA: TGCGCCAGCAGTGAGTCTTTGGTAGCGGGAGTCACAGATACGCAGTATTTT. It specifies CASSESLVAGVTDTQYF.

Comment on this clone: The identical CDR3 is also encoded by other nucleotide sequences in the sample. The V call is TRBV9, the J call TRBJ2-2, with unresolved D. The CDR3 consists of 12 residues. The V and J ends lost 0 bases and 7 bases respectively, with 4 bases between them. Germline V gene lookup returns CDR1 SGDLS and CDR2 YYNGEE. The CDR3 DNA is TGTGCCAGCAGCGTAGAGGGCGGGGAGCTGTTTTTT. Amino acids: CASSVEGGELFF. Variable domain in full (rest from reference TRBV9 and TRBJ2-2): DSGVTQTPKHLITATGQRVTLRCSPRSGDLSVYWYQQSLDQGLQFLIQYYNGEERAKGNILERFSAQQFPDLHSELNLSSLELGDSALYFCASSVEGGELFFGEGSRLTVL.

The chain employs TRBV11-2 and TRBJ1-1; D is ambiguous. The CDR3 has 15 amino acids. Per the germline V gene, CDR1 is SGHAT and CDR2 is FQNNGV. V lost 2 bases and J lost 1, with 11 bases in between. The CDR3 spells CASSLNGLTNTEAFF. CDR3 sequence (DNA): TGTGCCAGCAGCTTAAATGGGCTTACGAACACTGAAGCTTTCTTT.

The chain carries TRBV7-8 and TRBJ2-6; possibly TRBD1 or TRBD2 for D (5 bases each). CDR1 and CDR2 from the germline V gene are SGHVS and FQNEAQ. V was cut by 5 bases and J by 0 bases, with 11 bases left in between. The CDR3 totals 16 residues. CDR3 loop: CASSTGRISGANVLTF. In nucleotides, the CDR3 is TGTGCCAGCAGCACGGGACGGATCTCTGGGGCCAACGTCCTGACTTTC.

The chain joins TRBV5-5 to TRBJ2-2; TRBD1 might be the D (6 bases). The CDR3 has 15 amino acids. Trimming removed 2 bases from V and 4 bases from J, with 12 bases in between. The germline CDR1 and CDR2 sequences are SGHKS and YYEKEE (reference sequence). The CDR3 coding sequence is TGTGCCAGCAGCTTCCCAACAGGGATCACCGGGGAGCTGTTTTTT. It encodes CASSFPTGITGELFF.

This clone came up once. The chain combines TRBV11-2 with TRBJ2-1, with D possibly matching TRBD1 (5 bases). V was pared by 6 bases and J by 1 base, with 7 bases between. The CDR3 contains 13 residues. Germline V gene lookup returns CDR1 SGHAT and CDR2 FQNNGV. The CDR3 sequence: CASRGVSYNEQFF. The CDR3 nucleotides read TGTGCCAGCAGAGGGGTTTCCTACAATGAGCAGTTCTTC.

This chain connects TRBV27 to TRBJ2-7, with D possibly being TRBD1 (6 bases). This CDR3 is built from 15 residues. Deletions cut 6 bases from V and 3 bases from J, with 18 bases between. Per the germline V gene, CDR1 is MNHEY and CDR2 is SMNVEV (reference sequence). The CDR3 protein is CASSLQLGAVYEQYF. CDR3 nucleotides: TGTGCCAGCAGCCTCCAGCTGGGGGCTGTCTACGAGCAGTACTTC.

V gene TRBV27 combines with J gene TRBJ2-7; possibly TRBD2 for D (6 bases). Germline CDR1 and CDR2: MNHEY and SMNVEV (reference sequence). CDR3 length: 14 amino acids. V was shortened by 2 bases and J by 2 bases, with 10 bases between the two germline ends. DNA of the CDR3: TGTGCCAGCAGTTTAGGGCAGCGGGCCTACGAGCAGTACTTC. This encodes CASSLGQRAYEQYF.

The rearrangement uses TRBV11-2 and TRBJ2-7; weak D call: TRBD2 (7 bases). This CDR3 region has 16 residues. Germline V CDR1 and CDR2: SGHAT, FQNNGV. Trimming shortened V by 5 bases and J by 4 bases, and 21 bases separated the two germline ends. The DNA for the CDR3 is TGTGCCAGCAGCCCCATCTGGGGGCGGGAGAGGTACGAGCAGTACTTC. Amino acid sequence: CASSPIWGRERYEQYF.

The V gene is TRBV15, the J gene TRBJ2-7; D not certain. Per the germline V gene, CDR1 is LNHNV and CDR2 is YYDKDF (reference sequence). The CDR3 is 15 residues long. Trimming pared 0 bases from V and 7 bases from J, leaving 16 bases between. This chain's CDR3 is CATSRDRANREEQYF. In nucleotides, the CDR3 is TGTGCCACCAGCAGAGATCGGGCTAACAGAGAGGAGCAGTACTTC.

The chain is built from TRBV11-2 and TRBJ1-5, with 8 bases matching TRBD1. Germline V gives CDR1 SGHAT, CDR2 FQNNGV. J lost 6 bases, V lost 4 bases, and 8 bases had no gene match. The CDR3 runs 15 residues. The CDR3 sequence: CASSSYAGGTQPQHF. In nucleotides, the CDR3 is TGTGCCAGCAGCTCCTATGCAGGGGGCACTCAGCCCCAGCATTTT.

This chain uses TRBV30 with TRBJ2-5; perhaps D is TRBD1 or TRBD2 (6 bases each). V dropped 6 bases and J dropped 2 bases, with 16 bases sitting between them. Per germline, CDR1 GTSNPN and CDR2 SVGIG (reference sequence). The length of the CDR3 is 14 residues. DNA for the CDR3: TGTGCCTGTTATCGGGGGCCGCGGCAAGAGACCCAGTACTTC. As protein: CACYRGPRQETQYF.

This clone showed up just once. The chain is built from TRBV7-9 and TRBJ2-5, with D perhaps matching TRBD1 (6 bases). Germline V lookup: CDR1 SEHNR, CDR2 FQNEAQ (reference sequence). This CDR3 has 16 amino acids. The ends were cut back, 5 bases at V and 0 bases at J, with 16 bases in the middle. The chain's CDR3 is CASSELTGSYQETQYF. The CDR3 DNA is TGTGCCAGCAGCGAATTAACAGGGAGCTACCAAGAGACCCAGTACTTC.

This clone was seen only once. V gene TRBV6-1 combines with J gene TRBJ2-7; the D is unclear. The V end was cut by 2 bases, the J end by 3 bases, with 11 bases between. Germline CDR1 and CDR2: MNHNS and SASEGT. The CDR3 covers 14 residues. The CDR3 spells CASSERLTNYEQYF. Written as DNA, the CDR3 is TGTGCCAGCAGTGAACGATTGACCAACTACGAGCAGTACTTC.

This rearrangement joins TRBV25-1 to TRBJ1-1; 9 positions match TRBD1. The CDR3 totals 16 residues. Trimming cost V 6 bases and J 1 base; bases outside gene matches: 9. CDR1 and CDR2 from the germline V gene are MGHDK and SYGVNS. CDR3: CASRISGTGRNTEAFF. CDR3 DNA sequence: TGTGCCAGCAGAATATCGGGGACAGGGAGGAACACTGAAGCTTTCTTT.

The rearrangement joins TRBV5-1 to TRBJ2-1; D is unclear. The CDR3 totals 16 residues. In germline, CDR1 is SGHRS, CDR2 YFSETQ. Trimming stripped 0 bases from V and 2 bases from J, with 12 bases between. As DNA, the CDR3 is TGCGCCAGCAGCTTGGCGGCCCCTTCTCCCTACAATGAGCAGTTCTTC. Translating gives CASSLAAPSPYNEQFF.

The chain employs TRBV4-1 and TRBJ2-5; 9 bases agree with TRBD1. Germline CDR1 is MGHRA and CDR2 is YSYEKL. Trimming took 4 bases from V and 5 from J; bases not matched to a gene: 5. The CDR3 has 14 amino acids. The CDR3 DNA sequence: TGCGCCAGCAGCCTAGGACAGGGGAAGGAGACCCAGTACTTC. It yields the protein CASSLGQGKETQYF.

The CDR3 region has the DNA TGTGCCTCCTCTCAGGGTCAAGGCTACACCTTC. It specifies CASSQGQGYTF. This sequence joins TRBV27 and TRBJ1-2; TRBD1 is a possible D gene (5 bases). The germline V gene has CDR1 MNHEY and CDR2 SMNVEV (reference sequence). The CDR3 runs to 11 residues. V lost 11 bases and J 8 bases, leaving 15 bases between the germline ends.

This clone was picked up a small number of times. The gene calls are TRBV6-1 and TRBJ2-3, with 9 bases fitting TRBD2. The V segment lost 4 bases and the J segment 5 bases; nucleotides outside the gene matches: 10. CDR3 length equals 16 residues. Germline CDR1 MNHNS, CDR2 SASEGT. The CDR3 nucleotides read TGTGCCAGCAGTGTGCTAGCGGGAAGGCTAGAAGATACGCAGTATTTT. Its protein is CASSVLAGRLEDTQYF.

The chain recombines TRBV5-6 with TRBJ2-2; no clear D gene. The CDR3 length is 12 residues. Germline V gene sequence: CDR1 SGHDT, CDR2 YYEEEE. The germline V and J ends were trimmed by 2 bases and 4 bases, with 3 bases remaining between them. The CDR3 DNA reads TGTGCCAGCAGCTTTGGCACCGGGGAGCTGTTTTTT. As protein: CASSFGTGELFF.

This chain connects TRBV7-9 to TRBJ2-1; 8 bases align to TRBD2. J was trimmed by 0 bases and V by 8 bases; bases with no gene match: 12. This CDR3 comprises 17 residues. The germline V gene has CDR1 SEHNR and CDR2 FQNEAQ (reference sequence). CDR3 nucleotide sequence: TGTGCCAGCGCCTCGGGGCTAGCGGGCAGCTCCTACAATGAGCAGTTCTTC. This translates into CASASGLAGSSYNEQFF.